Listed below are T cell receptor beta chains from one sample, sequenced in a study of blood T cells in healthy people across ages. TCRdb re-called the 5' RACE reads through MiXCR, storing one row per CDR3 protein. Of approximately 600,000 distinct CDR3 sequences listed, approximately 59% are singletons. Sequencing was carried out using blood. These receptors were obtained from a man aged 60 to 75 in good health. Both conserved end residues are part of each CDR3. The D gene is left open where the match is weak.

CDR3aa	len	v_gene	d_gene
CASSFQGGAKYGYTF	15	TRBV7-2	TRBD1
CASSPRTSGNYNEQLF	16	TRBV4-1	TRBD2
CASSEASGRTYEQYF	15	TRBV25-1	.
CAISVSGGGEQFF	13	TRBV10-3	TRBD1
CASSLESGGGTDTQYF	16	TRBV5-1	TRBD2
CASSQDYSPITGELFF	16	TRBV3-1	.
CASSLERTGRTDTQYF	16	TRBV7-2	TRBD1
CASSLRRGPIEQYF	14	TRBV7-2	.
CASSLISGGRETQYF	15	TRBV7-2	TRBD2
CASRMSEGTGELFF	14	TRBV3-1	.
CATSRAGGGGYNEQFF	16	TRBV15	TRBD2
CSAEKELAAGGPADTQYF	18	TRBV20-1	TRBD2
CASSAFDSSTDTQYF	15	TRBV2	.